A single sample is the source of the 8 T cell receptor beta chains below, sequenced in a study of cytomegalovirus exposure and HLA in healthy donors. The study ran its PCR with 60 Vbeta and 13 Jbeta primers. Measured with immunoSEQ multiplex PCR; TCRdb has only the in-frame clones, and not every one. The sample records about 130,000 clones, 80% to 90% being singletons. What was sequenced was PBMCs. Every receptor here comes from a male donor in good health and CMV-seropositive.

V is TRBV11-2 and J is TRBJ2-1; D remains ambiguous. V shed 4 bases and J shed 9 bases, with 13 bases lying between them. CDR3 length: 13 residues. Germline CDR1 is SGHAT and CDR2 is FQNNGV. The DNA for the CDR3 is TGTGCCAGCAGCTCGGAGTGGCACATTGAGCAGTTCTTC. This translates into CASSSEWHIEQFF. The full variable domain, rest sourced from reference TRBV11-2 and TRBJ2-1, is EAGVAQSPRYKIIEKRQSVAFWCNPISGHATLYWYQQILGQGPKLLIQFQNNGVVDDSQLPKDRFSAERLKGVDSTLKIQPAKLEDSAVYLCASSSEWHIEQFFGPGTRLTVL.

This clone has just a few counts. The chain has TRBV7-3 and TRBJ2-3; the D gene is possibly TRBD2 (6 bases). This CDR3 has 16 residues. The V end lost 2 bases, the J end lost 2 bases, and 14 bases lay between the germline ends. Germline V CDR1 and CDR2: SGHTA, FQGTGA. CDR3 protein: CASSLAGSTYTDTQYF. The CDR3 DNA reads TGTGCCAGCAGCTTAGCGGGATCCACCTACACAGATACGCAGTATTTT.

V gene TRBV15 combines with J gene TRBJ1-2; the match to TRBD1 covers 8 bases. J was trimmed by 8 bases and V by 5 bases; bases with no gene match: 10. The CDR3 loop spans 14 amino acids. Germline-derived CDR1 and CDR2 are LNHNV and YYDKDF (reference sequence). The CDR3 protein is CATSQPGTGGGYTF. CDR3 coding DNA: TGTGCCACCAGCCAACCCGGGACAGGAGGCGGCTACACCTTC.

This clone was seen just once. The chain uses TRBV19 and TRBJ1-5, with 7 nucleotides matching TRBD1. The junction had 5 bases not matched to a gene; V was cut back by 4 bases and J by 5 bases. The CDR3 length is 14 residues. The germline V gene has CDR1 LNHDA and CDR2 SQIVND (reference sequence). CDR3 residues: CASSTRQGYQPQHF. The CDR3 bases are TGTGCCAGTAGTACACGACAGGGCTATCAGCCCCAGCATTTT.

This rearrangement joins TRBV7-9 to TRBJ2-1, with D maybe TRBD1 (6 bases). The V gene lost 1 base and the J gene lost 13 bases, with 20 bases spanning the gap. The CDR3 sequence is 15 residues long. Germline CDR1 is SEHNR and CDR2 is FQNEAQ (reference sequence). The CDR3 nucleotides read TGTGCCAGCAGCTTAGTCCCAGGTGGGGGCAGCTTCCAGTTCTTC. Protein product: CASSLVPGGGSFQFF.

A remark on this clone: The identical CDR3 is also encoded by other nucleotide sequences in the sample. The chain links TRBV5-6 to TRBJ2-2; 8 bases align to TRBD2. The CDR3 has 17 residues. Trimming cost V 4 bases and J 3 bases; bases outside gene matches: 11. In germline, CDR1 is SGHDT, CDR2 YYEEEE. CDR3 region: CASSPGLAGAYTGELFF. The DNA for the CDR3 is TGTGCCAGCAGCCCCGGACTAGCAGGAGCTTACACCGGGGAGCTGTTTTTT.

The chain employs TRBV7-2 and TRBJ2-1; 9 bases line up with TRBD2. Germline V gene sequence: CDR1 SGHTA, CDR2 FQGNSA. The CDR3 is 17 residues long. The V and J ends lost 1 base and 2 bases, in that order; junction bases with no gene match: 6. CDR3 DNA: TGTGCCAGCAGCTTAGGCGCGGCGGGAGGGCCCTACAATGAGCAGTTCTTC. This codes for CASSLGAAGGPYNEQFF.

The rearrangement links TRBV4-2 to TRBJ2-3, with 8 bases that match TRBD2. Germline CDR1 and CDR2: LGHNA and YNFKEQ. Losses at the gene ends were 3 bases for V and 2 bases for J; bases not matched to a gene: 4. The CDR3 runs to 15 residues. The CDR3 spells CASSHTSGNTDTQYF. DNA of the CDR3: TGTGCCAGCAGCCACACTAGCGGAAACACAGATACGCAGTATTTT.